This TCR beta chain originates from a study of Ad26.COV2.S vaccination and SARS-CoV-2 variants. The study's findings and limits: Spike-specific responses of CD8+ and CD4+ T cells were reported to display substantial breadth after vaccination.

Comments on this clone: Its matching antigen is unknown.

As to treatment: 15 to 20 received Ad26.COV2.S at low or high dose, single or two shots; about 5 received placebo; per-sample allocation not given. Samples analyzed were those drawn on day 63 after the first vaccine or placebo injection. TCRdb keeps only in-frame clones here, not all; method: immunoSEQ multiplex PCR. The sample has about 330,000 clones; 90% are singletons. The CDR3 is 14 amino acids. Germline assignment: CDR1 LGHNA and CDR2 YSLEER. V lost 4 bases and J 6 bases, leaving 12 bases between the germline ends. The TCR comes from a person between 18 and 65 years old who received the Ad26.COV2.S COVID-19 vaccine or a placebo. The material was peripheral blood, obtained in a trial of Ad26.COV2.S vaccine versus placebo. This chain joins TRBV4-3 and TRBJ2-2, with D perhaps being TRBD1 or TRBD2 (6 bases each). As DNA, the CDR3 is TGCGCCAGCAGCCTCCAGGAGGGGGCCGGGGAGCTGTTTTTT. The encoded protein is CASSLQEGAGELFF.